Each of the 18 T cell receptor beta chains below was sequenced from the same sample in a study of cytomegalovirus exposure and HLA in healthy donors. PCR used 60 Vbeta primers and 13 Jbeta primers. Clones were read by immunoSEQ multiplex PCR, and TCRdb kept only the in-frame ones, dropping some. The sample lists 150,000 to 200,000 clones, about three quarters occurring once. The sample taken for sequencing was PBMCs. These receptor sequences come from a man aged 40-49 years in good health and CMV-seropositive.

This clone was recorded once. CDR3 loop: CASAGSKYFTDTQYF. As DNA, the CDR3 is TGTGCCAGCGCAGGATCGAAATACTTCACAGATACGCAGTATTTT. V usage is TRBV9 and J usage is TRBJ2-3; the D is unclear. The CDR3 has 15 residues. V was trimmed by 7 bases and J by 2 bases, leaving 17 bases between them. Germline V CDR1 and CDR2: SGDLS, YYNGEE.

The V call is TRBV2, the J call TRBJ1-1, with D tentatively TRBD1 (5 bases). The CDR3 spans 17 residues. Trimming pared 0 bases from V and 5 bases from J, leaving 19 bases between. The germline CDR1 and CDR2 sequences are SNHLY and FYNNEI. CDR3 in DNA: TGTGCCAGCAGTGAAGCGCTTAGGCGGGGCGGATATACTGAAGCTTTCTTT. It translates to CASSEALRRGGYTEAFF.

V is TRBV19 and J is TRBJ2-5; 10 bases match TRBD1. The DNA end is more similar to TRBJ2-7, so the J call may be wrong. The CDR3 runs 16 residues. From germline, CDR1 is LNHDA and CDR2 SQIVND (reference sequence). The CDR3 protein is CASSLRQGAEPYEQYF. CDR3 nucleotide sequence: TGTGCCAGTAGTCTCCGACAGGGGGCAGAACCCTACGAGCAGTACTTC.

The chain's CDR3 is CASRRSGGANYGYTF. Written as DNA, the CDR3 is TGTGCCAGCAGAAGGAGCGGAGGAGCTAACTATGGCTACACCTTC. The chain employs TRBV27 and TRBJ1-2; D gene uncertain. V gave up 6 bases and J gave up 0 bases, with 14 bases separating them. Germline assignment: CDR1 MNHEY and CDR2 SMNVEV (reference sequence). This CDR3 has 15 residues.

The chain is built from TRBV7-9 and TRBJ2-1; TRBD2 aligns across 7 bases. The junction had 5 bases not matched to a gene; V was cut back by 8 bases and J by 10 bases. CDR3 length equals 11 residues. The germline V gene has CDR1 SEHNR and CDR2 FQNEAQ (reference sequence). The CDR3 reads CASVGEGEQFF. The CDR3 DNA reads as TGTGCCAGCGTAGGGGAGGGGGAGCAGTTCTTC.

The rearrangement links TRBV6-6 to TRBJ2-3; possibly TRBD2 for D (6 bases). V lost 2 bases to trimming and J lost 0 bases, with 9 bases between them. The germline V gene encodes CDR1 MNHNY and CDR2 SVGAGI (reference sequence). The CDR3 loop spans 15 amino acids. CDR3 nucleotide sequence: TGTGCCAGCAGTTACACTAGCCGAAGCACAGATACGCAGTATTTT. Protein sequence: CASSYTSRSTDTQYF.

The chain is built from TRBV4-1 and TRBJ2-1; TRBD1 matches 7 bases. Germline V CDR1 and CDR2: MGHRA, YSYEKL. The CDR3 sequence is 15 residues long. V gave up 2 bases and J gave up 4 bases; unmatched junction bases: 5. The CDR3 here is CASSQRTGLYNEQFF. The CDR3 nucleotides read TGCGCCAGCAGCCAAAGGACAGGCCTTTACAATGAGCAGTTCTTC.

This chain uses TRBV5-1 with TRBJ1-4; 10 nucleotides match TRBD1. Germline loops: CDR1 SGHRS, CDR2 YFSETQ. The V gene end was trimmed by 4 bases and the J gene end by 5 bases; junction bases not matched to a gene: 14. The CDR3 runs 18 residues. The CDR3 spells CASSLRQGAVRLNEKLFF. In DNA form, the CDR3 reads TGCGCCAGCAGCCTGAGACAGGGGGCGGTCAGGCTAAATGAAAAACTGTTTTTT.

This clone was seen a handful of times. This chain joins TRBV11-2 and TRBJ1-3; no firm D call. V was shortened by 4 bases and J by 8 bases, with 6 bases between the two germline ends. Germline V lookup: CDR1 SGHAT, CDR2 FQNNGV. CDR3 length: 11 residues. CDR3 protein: CASSYGYTIYF. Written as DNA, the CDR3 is TGTGCCAGCAGCTACGGGTACACCATATATTTT.

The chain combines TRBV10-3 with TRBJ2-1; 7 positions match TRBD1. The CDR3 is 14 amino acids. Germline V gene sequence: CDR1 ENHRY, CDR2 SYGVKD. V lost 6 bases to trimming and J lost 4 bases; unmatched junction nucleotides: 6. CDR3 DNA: TGTGCCATCAGCCCGGGACAGCTATACAATGAGCAGTTCTTC. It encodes CAISPGQLYNEQFF.

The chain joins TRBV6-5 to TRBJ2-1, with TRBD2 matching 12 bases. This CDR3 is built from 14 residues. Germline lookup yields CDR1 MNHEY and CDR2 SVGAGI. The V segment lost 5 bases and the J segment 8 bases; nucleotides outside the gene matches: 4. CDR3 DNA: TGTGCCAGCAGTCTAGCGGGAGGGCGGGATGAGCAGTTCTTC. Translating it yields CASSLAGGRDEQFF.

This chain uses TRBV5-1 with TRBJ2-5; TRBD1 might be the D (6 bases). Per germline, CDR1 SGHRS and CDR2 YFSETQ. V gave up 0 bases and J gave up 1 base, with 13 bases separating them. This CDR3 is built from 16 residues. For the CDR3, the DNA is TGCGCCAGCAGCTTGGTCGGGACATACTCCCAAGAGACCCAGTACTTC. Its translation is CASSLVGTYSQETQYF. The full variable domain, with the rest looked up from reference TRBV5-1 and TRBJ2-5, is KAGVTQTPRYLIKTRGQQVTLSCSPISGHRSVSWYQQTPGQGLQFLFEYFSETQRNKGNFPGRFSGRQFSNSRSEMNVSTLELGDSALYLCASSLVGTYSQETQYFGPGTRLLVL.

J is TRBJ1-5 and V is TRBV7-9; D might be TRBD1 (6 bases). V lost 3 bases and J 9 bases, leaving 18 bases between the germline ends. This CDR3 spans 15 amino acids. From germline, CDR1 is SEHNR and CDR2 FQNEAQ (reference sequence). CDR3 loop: CASSLGGGEAPPQHF. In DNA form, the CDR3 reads TGTGCCAGCAGCTTGGGGGGGGGCGAGGCCCCGCCCCAGCATTTT.

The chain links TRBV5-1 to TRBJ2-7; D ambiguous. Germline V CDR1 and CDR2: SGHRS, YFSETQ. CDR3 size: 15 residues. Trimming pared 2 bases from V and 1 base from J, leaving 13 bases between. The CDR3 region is CASSFEAPNSYEQYF. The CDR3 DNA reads TGCGCCAGCAGCTTTGAGGCGCCGAATTCCTACGAGCAGTACTTC.

CDR3 region: CASSEEEYTEAFF. The CDR3 DNA reads TGCGCCAGCAGTGAGGAGGAGTACACTGAAGCTTTCTTT. The chain combines TRBV10-2 with TRBJ1-1; D remains ambiguous. With 2 bases removed from V and 3 bases from J, the gap between germline ends came to 7 bases. Per the germline V gene, CDR1 is WSHSY and CDR2 is SAAADI. The CDR3 has 13 amino acids.

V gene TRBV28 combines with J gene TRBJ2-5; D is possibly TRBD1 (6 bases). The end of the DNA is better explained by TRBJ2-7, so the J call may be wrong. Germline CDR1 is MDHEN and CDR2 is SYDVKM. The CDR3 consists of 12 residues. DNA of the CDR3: TGTGCCAGCAGGAATCAGGGGTCCGAGCAGTACTTC. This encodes CASRNQGSEQYF.

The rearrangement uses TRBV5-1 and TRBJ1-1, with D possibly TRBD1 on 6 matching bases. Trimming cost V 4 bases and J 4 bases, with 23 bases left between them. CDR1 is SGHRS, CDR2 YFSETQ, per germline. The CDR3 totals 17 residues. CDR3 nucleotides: TGCGCCAGCAGCCGAAAGACAGGCTTGAGTGAAGGCACTGAAGCTTTCTTT. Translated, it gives CASSRKTGLSEGTEAFF.

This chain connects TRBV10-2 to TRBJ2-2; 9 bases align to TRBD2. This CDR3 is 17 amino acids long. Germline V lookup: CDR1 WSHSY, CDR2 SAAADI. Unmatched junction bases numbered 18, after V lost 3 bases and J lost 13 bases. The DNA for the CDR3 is TGCGCCAGCAGTGACAGTAGCGGGAGTGCCGAAAGGGGAGGGCTGTTTTTT. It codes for CASSDSSGSAERGGLFF.